A selection of T cell receptor beta chains follows, all from one sample in a study of beta chain features in type 1 diabetes. Measured with immunoSEQ multiplex PCR; TCRdb has only the in-frame clones, and not every one. The table shows around 330,000 clones, with approximately 9.9% occurring only once. Sequences were obtained from naive CD4+ T cells from blood. The receptors originated from a woman aged 25-40 years in good health. CDR3s include the opening cysteine and the closing phenylalanine or tryptophan. Each record gives: clone size, J gene, D gene, V gene, CDR3 DNA, CDR3 protein. D genes are given only for firm matches. Not all rows give a size; the values are once, few, many and, for expanded clones, a class.

clone_size: NA; j_call: TRBJ1-5; d_call: NA; v_call: TRBV7-3; cdr3_nt: TGTGCCAGCAGCTTCCGTTGGACAGCAAGCAATCAGCCCCAGCATTTT; cdr3_aa: CASSFRWTASNQPQHF
clone_size: few; j_call: TRBJ2-3; d_call: TRBD2; v_call: TRBV7-9; cdr3_nt: TGTGCCAGCAGCCAACTAGCGGGAGCTTTGCCGAAGAGAGATACGCAGTATTTT; cdr3_aa: CASSQLAGALPKRDTQYF
clone_size: NA; j_call: TRBJ1-2; d_call: NA; v_call: TRBV7-9; cdr3_nt: TGTGCCAGCAGCCCGGGACAAGCAGTTAACTATGGCTACACCTTC; cdr3_aa: CASSPGQAVNYGYTF
clone_size: few; j_call: TRBJ2-2; d_call: NA; v_call: TRBV9; cdr3_nt: TGTGCCAGCAGCGTAGAGGGACAGAACACCGGGGAGCTGTTTTTT; cdr3_aa: CASSVEGQNTGELFF
clone_size: few; j_call: TRBJ2-5; d_call: TRBD2; v_call: TRBV11-2; cdr3_nt: TGTGCCAGCACCTTAACTAGCGGGAGTACGGAGACCCAGTACTTC; cdr3_aa: CASTLTSGSTETQYF
clone_size: few; j_call: TRBJ2-1; d_call: NA; v_call: TRBV4-3; cdr3_nt: TGCGCCAGCAGCCAAGATACAGGATACAATGAGCAGTTCTTC; cdr3_aa: CASSQDTGYNEQFF
clone_size: NA; j_call: TRBJ2-5; d_call: TRBD1; v_call: TRBV5-4; cdr3_nt: TGTGCCAGCAGCTTCCTACAGGGGCTGCAAGAGACCCAGTACTTC; cdr3_aa: CASSFLQGLQETQYF
clone_size: NA; j_call: TRBJ2-1; d_call: NA; v_call: TRBV19; cdr3_nt: TGTGCCAGTAGCCCCCGGGACTACAATGAGCAGTTCTTC; cdr3_aa: CASSPRDYNEQFF
clone_size: few; j_call: TRBJ2-7; d_call: TRBD1; v_call: TRBV18; cdr3_nt: TGTGCCAGCTCACCCCCGGGACAGGACTACGAGCAGTACTTC; cdr3_aa: CASSPPGQDYEQYF
clone_size: few; j_call: TRBJ2-5; d_call: NA; v_call: TRBV7-6; cdr3_nt: TGTGCCAGCAGCTTAGAGCCCCCTGGACTAAGCGTCCGGGAGACCCAGTACTTC; cdr3_aa: CASSLEPPGLSVRETQYF
clone_size: NA; j_call: TRBJ2-7; d_call: TRBD2; v_call: TRBV4-2; cdr3_nt: TGTGCCAGCAGTCGACTAGCGGGAGAGCAAGTCTACGAGCAGTACTTC; cdr3_aa: CASSRLAGEQVYEQYF
clone_size: few; j_call: TRBJ2-1; d_call: TRBD2; v_call: TRBV7-2; cdr3_nt: TGTGCCAGCAGCTCCCCGACTAGCGGGAGGGCCACCCTCTTC; cdr3_aa: CASSSPTSGRATLF
clone_size: few; j_call: TRBJ2-1; d_call: TRBD2; v_call: TRBV9; cdr3_nt: TGTGCCAGCAGCCGCCTAGCGGCGTCTCACAATGAGCAGTTCTTC; cdr3_aa: CASSRLAASHNEQFF
clone_size: NA; j_call: TRBJ1-1; d_call: TRBD1; v_call: TRBV18; cdr3_nt: TGTGCCAGCTCACCGGGACAGGGCCTAAACACTGAAGCTTTCTTT; cdr3_aa: CASSPGQGLNTEAFF
clone_size: NA; j_call: TRBJ1-1; d_call: NA; v_call: TRBV28; cdr3_nt: TGTGCCAGCAGTCGCAGCTCGGGGAACACTGAAGCTTTCTTT; cdr3_aa: CASSRSSGNTEAFF
clone_size: few; j_call: TRBJ2-1; d_call: TRBD2; v_call: TRBV30; cdr3_nt: TGTGCCTGGAGGGCCGGGACTAGTCGCTCCTACAATGAGCAGTTCTTC; cdr3_aa: CAWRAGTSRSYNEQFF
clone_size: NA; j_call: TRBJ2-7; d_call: NA; v_call: TRBV5-1; cdr3_nt: TGCGCCAGCAGCTTGGACATAAACCAGGGGCCCCAAGAGCAGTACTTC; cdr3_aa: CASSLDINQGPQEQYF
clone_size: NA; j_call: TRBJ2-2; d_call: NA; v_call: TRBV9; cdr3_nt: TGTGCCAGCAGCGTTTTTAGCTCGGAAACCGGGGAGCTGTTTTTT; cdr3_aa: CASSVFSSETGELFF
clone_size: NA; j_call: TRBJ2-7; d_call: TRBD2; v_call: TRBV7-2; cdr3_nt: TGTGCCAGCAGCTTAACGGGAGGAATCTACGAGCAGTACTTC; cdr3_aa: CASSLTGGIYEQYF
clone_size: few; j_call: TRBJ2-1; d_call: NA; v_call: TRBV29-1; cdr3_nt: TGCAGCTCCCGGCGGAACAATGAGCAGTTCTTC; cdr3_aa: CSSRRNNEQFF
clone_size: NA; j_call: TRBJ1-1; d_call: TRBD1; v_call: TRBV28; cdr3_nt: TGTGCCAGCAGTCAAGGGACAGCCGACACTGAAGCTTTCTTT; cdr3_aa: CASSQGTADTEAFF
clone_size: few; j_call: TRBJ2-7; d_call: NA; v_call: TRBV28; cdr3_nt: TGTGCCAGCAGTTTGTCCTATCCCTATAACGAGCAGTACTTC; cdr3_aa: CASSLSYPYNEQYF
clone_size: NA; j_call: TRBJ2-1; d_call: TRBD1; v_call: TRBV4-2; cdr3_nt: TGTGCCAGCAGCCAAGATCGCGGGGACAGGGTAGGGGAGCAGTTCTTC; cdr3_aa: CASSQDRGDRVGEQFF
clone_size: NA; j_call: TRBJ2-7; d_call: NA; v_call: TRBV28; cdr3_nt: TGTGCCAGCAGTTTATTTCAGGGCAAGCAGTACTTC; cdr3_aa: CASSLFQGKQYF
clone_size: many; j_call: TRBJ2-3; d_call: NA; v_call: TRBV29-1; cdr3_nt: TGCAGCGCAGGGTTGGCGAGCACAGATACGCAGTATTTT; cdr3_aa: CSAGLASTDTQYF
clone_size: NA; j_call: TRBJ2-3; d_call: NA; v_call: TRBV11-3; cdr3_nt: TGTGCCAGCAGCCTCGAACGGAGCACAGATACGCAGTATTTT; cdr3_aa: CASSLERSTDTQYF
clone_size: few; j_call: TRBJ2-1; d_call: NA; v_call: TRBV7-9; cdr3_nt: TGTGCCAGCAGCCTCCAGGGTTTAGAGCAGTTCTTC; cdr3_aa: CASSLQGLEQFF
clone_size: NA; j_call: TRBJ2-1; d_call: TRBD2; v_call: TRBV7-9; cdr3_nt: TGTGCCAGCAGCTTAGCCGGGACTAGCGGGCCCTACAATGAGCAGTTCTTC; cdr3_aa: CASSLAGTSGPYNEQFF
clone_size: NA; j_call: TRBJ1-5; d_call: NA; v_call: TRBV4-2; cdr3_nt: TGTGCCAGCAGCCTTGGCATATATCAGCCCCAGCATTTT; cdr3_aa: CASSLGIYQPQHF
clone_size: few; j_call: TRBJ2-7; d_call: TRBD1; v_call: TRBV30; cdr3_nt: TGTGCCTGGACACGACCGGAGGACAGGGCCTACGAGCAGTACTTC; cdr3_aa: CAWTRPEDRAYEQYF
clone_size: NA; j_call: TRBJ2-1; d_call: TRBD2; v_call: TRBV5-1; cdr3_nt: TGCGCCAGCAGCCCCGGTCGGACACCCACTAGCGGGAATGAGCAGTTCTTC; cdr3_aa: CASSPGRTPTSGNEQFF
clone_size: NA; j_call: TRBJ1-1; d_call: NA; v_call: TRBV2; cdr3_nt: TGTGCCAGCAGTTTGACGGGATTGAACACTGAAGCTTTCTTT; cdr3_aa: CASSLTGLNTEAFF
clone_size: NA; j_call: TRBJ1-2; d_call: NA; v_call: TRBV29-1; cdr3_nt: TGCAGCGCAGAGGAGGGACGCTATGGCTACACCTTC; cdr3_aa: CSAEEGRYGYTF
clone_size: few; j_call: TRBJ2-7; d_call: TRBD1; v_call: TRBV28; cdr3_nt: TGTGCCAGCAGCCCCGACAGGGTGGGGGAGCAGTACTTC; cdr3_aa: CASSPDRVGEQYF
clone_size: NA; j_call: TRBJ2-7; d_call: TRBD2; v_call: TRBV6-5; cdr3_nt: TGTGCCAGCAGTTACTCGAGCGGGAGGGACGAGCAGTACTTC; cdr3_aa: CASSYSSGRDEQYF
clone_size: NA; j_call: TRBJ2-1; d_call: NA; v_call: TRBV4-2; cdr3_nt: TGTGCCAGCAGCCAAGATGCCCTAGCGCGTTCGAATGAGCAGTTCTTC; cdr3_aa: CASSQDALARSNEQFF
clone_size: NA; j_call: TRBJ2-7; d_call: TRBD1; v_call: TRBV14; cdr3_nt: TGTGCCAGCAGCCAAGTTCTTGGAGCGGGACAGGGGTCCTACGAGCAGTACTTC; cdr3_aa: CASSQVLGAGQGSYEQYF
clone_size: NA; j_call: TRBJ2-7; d_call: TRBD2; v_call: TRBV6-5; cdr3_nt: TGTGCCAGCAGGGGAGCGGGACCAGACTCGGTGCAGTACTTC; cdr3_aa: CASRGAGPDSVQYF
clone_size: few; j_call: TRBJ1-1; d_call: TRBD1; v_call: TRBV25-1; cdr3_nt: TGTGCCAGCGGAACCGACAGGGCGGGTACTGAAGCTTTCTTT; cdr3_aa: CASGTDRAGTEAFF
clone_size: few; j_call: TRBJ1-2; d_call: NA; v_call: TRBV15; cdr3_nt: TGTGCCACCAGCAGTGACATAGTCAGGACTGGGGACTATGGCTACACCTTC; cdr3_aa: CATSSDIVRTGDYGYTF
clone_size: NA; j_call: TRBJ2-3; d_call: TRBD2; v_call: TRBV7-3; cdr3_nt: TGTGCCAGCAGCACAGCGGGAGGGCAGGTAGATACGCAGTATTTT; cdr3_aa: CASSTAGGQVDTQYF
clone_size: NA; j_call: TRBJ2-7; d_call: TRBD1; v_call: TRBV9; cdr3_nt: TGTGCCAGCAGCCCTCTCCCTGGACAGGGTAGCAACGAGCAGTACTTC; cdr3_aa: CASSPLPGQGSNEQYF
clone_size: NA; j_call: TRBJ2-7; d_call: TRBD2; v_call: TRBV29-1; cdr3_nt: TGCAGCGTTGCCGCGACTAGCGTCAACGAGCAGTACTTC; cdr3_aa: CSVAATSVNEQYF
clone_size: few; j_call: TRBJ2-7; d_call: TRBD2; v_call: TRBV2; cdr3_nt: TGTGCCAGCAGGGAGGACCTAGCGGGGTACGAGCAGTACTTC; cdr3_aa: CASREDLAGYEQYF
clone_size: NA; j_call: TRBJ2-1; d_call: TRBD2; v_call: TRBV7-2; cdr3_nt: TGTGCCAGCAGCTTGATAGCGGGAGGATTAAGCGAGCAGTTCTTC; cdr3_aa: CASSLIAGGLSEQFF
clone_size: NA; j_call: TRBJ1-2; d_call: TRBD1; v_call: TRBV7-9; cdr3_nt: TGTGCCAGCAGCTTACGTGACAGGGTCTATGGCTACACCTTC; cdr3_aa: CASSLRDRVYGYTF
clone_size: NA; j_call: TRBJ2-7; d_call: TRBD1; v_call: TRBV11-2; cdr3_nt: TGTGCCAGCAGCAGCAACAGGGGTCCTGGGTACGAGCAGTACTTC; cdr3_aa: CASSSNRGPGYEQYF